The rows below give T cell receptor beta chains drawn from one sample of a study of blood T cells in healthy people across ages. From the 5' RACE reads, TCRdb called clonotypes with MiXCR, one entry per CDR3 protein. The repertoire holds around 1.7 million distinct CDR3 sequences, with under 30% as singletons. Sequencing was done on a sample of blood. Source of these receptors: a woman aged 30 to 39 in good health. Both conserved end residues are part of each CDR3. The D gene is left open where the match is weak. Rows give clone size only sometimes, using once, few, many, or a class for an expanded clone.

J gene	V gene	clone size	D gene	CDR3 length	CDR3 protein	CDR3 DNA
TRBJ2-7	TRBV28	few	TRBD2	16	CASSLAGLVGGDEQYF	TGTGCCAGCAGTTTAGCGGGGCTAGTGGGGGGGGACGAGCAGTACTTC
TRBJ2-6	TRBV5-1	NA	NA	19	CASSTQGRASLSGANVLTF	TGCGCCAGCAGCACCCAGGGGAGGGCTTCTCTCTCTGGGGCCAACGTCCTGACTTTC
TRBJ1-1	TRBV7-2	once	NA	16	CASSLVHSPVNTEAFF	TGTGCCAGCAGCTTAGTTCACAGCCCTGTGAACACTGAAGCTTTCTTT
TRBJ2-4	TRBV15	many	TRBD2	18	CATSRGAGVTGAKNIQYF	TGTGCCACCAGCAGGGGAGCGGGGGTTACCGGAGCCAAAAACATTCAGTACTTC
TRBJ2-3	TRBV7-2	many	TRBD1	15	CASSLRGQSTDTQYF	TGTGCCAGCAGCTTAAGGGGGCAGAGCACAGATACGCAGTATTTT
TRBJ2-7	TRBV28	NA	NA	15	CASSLRGLTTYEQYF	TGTGCCAGCAGTTTAAGGGGTCTTACGACCTACGAGCAGTACTTC
TRBJ2-7	TRBV4-1	many	NA	16	CASSQDIPRGGMGQYF	TGCGCCAGCAGCCAAGATATTCCGAGGGGAGGTATGGGGCAGTACTTC
TRBJ2-7	TRBV20-1	few	NA	13	CSAVDGSRDEQYF	TGCAGTGCTGTGGACGGGTCTCGGGACGAGCAGTACTTC
TRBJ1-1	TRBV20-1	NA	NA	11	CSAPREVEAFF	TGCAGTGCTCCCAGAGAGGTCGAAGCTTTCTTT
TRBJ1-1	TRBV7-8	few	NA	12	CASSLQVGGAFF	TGTGCCAGCAGTCTTCAGGTCGGCGGGGCTTTCTTT
TRBJ2-7	TRBV7-2	NA	NA	14	CASGGGTSPYEQYF	TGTGCCAGCGGGGGCGGGACCTCGCCCTACGAGCAGTACTTC
TRBJ2-7	TRBV5-1	NA	TRBD2	16	CASSMRQRGGSYEQYF	TGCGCCAGCAGCATGAGACAGCGGGGGGGGTCCTACGAGCAGTACTTC
TRBJ1-1	TRBV28	NA	NA	14	CASSFIVGSTEAFF	TGTGCCAGCAGTTTTATCGTCGGGAGCACTGAAGCTTTCTTT
TRBJ2-3	TRBV11-2	many	TRBD2	17	CASSLVVAGDYTDTQYF	TGTGCCAGCAGCTTAGTGGTAGCGGGGGATTACACAGATACGCAGTATTTT
TRBJ2-5	TRBV7-9	NA	NA	15	CASSPPQVDQETQYF	TGTGCCAGCAGCCCCCCTCAGGTGGACCAAGAGACCCAGTACTTC
TRBJ1-2	TRBV3-1	NA	NA	13	CASSLGFYYGYTF	TGTGCCAGCAGCCTCGGGTTCTACTATGGCTACACCTTC
TRBJ2-5	TRBV29-1	NA	NA	13	CSVEGVSGETQYF	TGCAGCGTTGAAGGGGTCTCTGGGGAGACCCAGTACTTC
TRBJ2-5	TRBV7-2	few	NA	16	CASSLESGLDCGTQYF	TGTGCCAGCAGCTTAGAGAGTGGACTTGATTGCGGGACCCAGTACTTC
TRBJ2-3	TRBV12-3/TRBV12-4	once	TRBD2	19	CASSLTPGLAGRLTDTQYF	TGTGCCAGCAGTTTAACCCCGGGACTAGCGGGTCGCCTCACAGATACGCAGTATTTT
TRBJ1-6	TRBV16	NA	NA	15	CASSQSPRGNSPLHF	TGTGCCAGCAGCCAATCCCCCAGGGGTAATTCACCCCTCCACTTT
TRBJ2-7	TRBV7-2	few	NA	14	CASSPTPGTHEQYF	TGTGCCAGCAGCCCAACCCCCGGGACCCACGAGCAGTACTTC
TRBJ1-4	TRBV4-3	NA	NA	16	CASSQDSRARDEKLFF	TGCGCCAGCAGCCAAGATAGCAGGGCTAGGGATGAAAAACTGTTTTTT
TRBJ2-3	TRBV6-6	few	NA	16	CASSDAPRNPRDTQYF	TGTGCCAGCAGTGACGCCCCACGGAACCCAAGGGATACGCAGTATTTT
TRBJ2-1	TRBV15	many	TRBD1	16	CATSLRWDSSYNEQFF	TGTGCCACCAGCCTTAGGTGGGACAGCTCCTACAATGAGCAGTTCTTC
TRBJ2-1	TRBV10-3	NA	NA	16	CAISESGRQRYNEQFF	TGTGCCATCAGTGAGTCGGGAAGGCAGCGGTACAATGAGCAGTTCTTC
TRBJ1-2	TRBV29-1	many	NA	11	CCVEEEGGYTF	TGCTGCGTTGAAGAGGAGGGTGGCTACACCTTC
TRBJ1-2	TRBV4-1	NA	NA	15	CASSQDVAVNYGYTF	TGCGCCAGCAGCCAAGATGTAGCAGTTAACTATGGCTACACCTTC
TRBJ1-2	TRBV6-1	few	NA	15	CASSERSGRGFGYTF	TGTGCCAGCAGTGAAAGGAGTGGTCGTGGGTTCGGCTACACCTTC
TRBJ2-7	TRBV28	NA	TRBD1	14	CASSLETGVFEQYF	TGTGCCAGCAGTTTAGAGACAGGGGTTTTCGAGCAGTACTTC
TRBJ1-6	TRBV20-1	NA	NA	12	CSANRADSPLHF	TGCAGTGCTAACAGGGCGGATTCACCCCTCCACTTT
TRBJ1-1	TRBV18	NA	NA	16	CASSPPNGPLNTEAFF	TGTGCCAGCTCACCACCAAACGGCCCTTTGAACACTGAAGCTTTCTTT
TRBJ2-7	TRBV10-2	many	NA	13	CASRGLTTYEQYF	TGCGCCAGCAGGGGACTGACTACCTACGAGCAGTACTTC
TRBJ1-1	TRBV4-2	NA	NA	13	CASSQKGRPEAFF	TGTGCCAGCAGCCAAAAGGGAAGACCTGAAGCTTTCTTT
TRBJ1-6	TRBV20-1	NA	TRBD1	13	CSARMAGGSPPHF	TGCAGTGCTAGGATGGCAGGGGGATCACCCCCCCACTTT
TRBJ2-7	TRBV2	NA	NA	15	CASSGTPRHTYEQYF	TGTGCCAGCAGTGGGACACCACGGCATACGTACGAGCAGTACTTC
TRBJ2-5	TRBV9	NA	NA	14	CASSVGKGVETQYF	TGTGCCAGCAGCGTAGGAAAAGGCGTCGAGACCCAGTACTTC
TRBJ1-2	TRBV7-2	NA	TRBD1	17	CASSLGRPGQGAYGYTF	TGTGCCAGCAGCTTAGGCCGACCCGGACAGGGGGCCTATGGCTACACCTTC